Listed here is a single T cell receptor beta chain. V lost 6 bases to trimming and J lost 7 bases; unmatched junction nucleotides: 6. The CDR3 sequence is 14 residues long. CDR1 MNHEY and CDR2 SVGAGI come from the germline V gene. The data stem from a study of blood T cell repertoires in COVID-19. The wider study: The United States, Italy and Spain were the sources of the acute and convalescent COVID-19 samples. From T cells, B-cell-depleted T cells, or PBMCs came the material, which was cDNA or gDNA.

Source study methods: Amplification of reference gene primers provided the estimated nucleated cell counts. Produced via immunoSEQ multiplex PCR; TCRdb's table is partial and in-frame only. D and trimming come from the DNA, and the V and J calls and clone size come from that table. This table holds around 300,000 clones, 75% to 90% found once. J is TRBJ1-6 and V is TRBV6-5; 7 nucleotides match TRBD1. This receptor was obtained from a woman aged 70-85 years with acute or convalescent COVID-19. The sequencing input was peripheral blood. CDR3: CASSETGWNSPLHF. DNA of the CDR3: TGTGCCAGCAGCGAGACAGGGTGGAATTCACCCCTCCACTTT.